Listed here are 26 T cell receptor beta chains from one sample, sequenced in a study of shared clonotypes between healthy human individuals. Only in-frame clones appear in the TCRdb table, and some are missing; sequencing was by immunoSEQ multiplex PCR. Found here are around 750,000 clones, approximately 74% of them singletons; the top ten hold 1.7%. Sequenced material: memory CD4+ T cells sorted from blood. Documented subset: CD45RA-negative fraction. The receptors come from a woman aged 25 to 45 in good health.

This clone has just a few counts. The chain is built from TRBV28 and TRBJ2-5; D possibly matches TRBD1 or TRBD2 (5 bases each). Germline CDR1 MDHEN, CDR2 SYDVKM. The CDR3 extends over 11 amino acids. Trimming took off 11 bases at V and 3 bases at J, with 10 bases between the two ends. The chain's CDR3 is CAARGEETQYF. Written as DNA, the CDR3 is TGTGCCGCGAGGGGCGAAGAGACCCAGTACTTC.

The V call is TRBV27, the J call TRBJ2-7; D possibly uses TRBD1 or TRBD2 (5 bases each). The V end was cut by 6 bases, the J end by 6 bases, with 18 bases between. Germline CDR1 and CDR2: MNHEY and SMNVEV (reference sequence). The length of the CDR3 is 14 residues. This CDR3 reads CASRRGTYGSEQYF. Here the CDR3 DNA reads TGTGCCAGCAGGAGAGGGACCTACGGGTCCGAGCAGTACTTC.

CDR3 DNA: TGTGCCAGCGCGGGGGGGACCCAGTACTTC. This sequence encodes CASAGGTQYF. V and J are TRBV7-4 and TRBJ2-5; 8 bases align to TRBD2. V was clipped by 8 bases and J by 7 bases; unmatched bases: 0. Germline CDR1 and CDR2: SGHVT and SQSDAQ. The CDR3 is 10 amino acids.

In regard to this clone: An end of the junction differs from the germline gene, which may be a read error. The V and J genes are TRBV5-4 and TRBJ2-7; no clear D. The CDR3 extends over 8 amino acids. Looked up from germline, CDR1 is SGHNT and CDR2 is YYREEE (reference sequence). The chain's CDR3 is CASTLAEF. CDR3 DNA: TGTGCCAGCACCTTAGCAGAGTTC.

The chain has TRBV7-6 and TRBJ2-2, with 10 bases that match TRBD2. Looked up from germline, CDR1 is SGHVS and CDR2 is FNYEAQ. J lost 0 bases, V lost 2 bases, and 3 bases had no gene match. The CDR3 contains 17 residues. In nucleotides, the CDR3 is TGTGCCAGCAGCTTACAACTAGCGGGGACGAACACCGGGGAGCTGTTTTTT. Amino acid sequence: CASSLQLAGTNTGELFF.

This chain joins TRBV29-1 and TRBJ1-5; perhaps TRBD1 as D (5 bases). The CDR3 spans 14 residues. Trimming shortened V by 6 bases and J by 5 bases, and 17 bases separated the two germline ends. CDR1 SQVTM and CDR2 ANQGSEA come from the germline V gene. The CDR3 spells CSVGGTALDQPQHF. The CDR3 coding sequence is TGCAGCGTCGGGGGGACCGCGCTCGATCAGCCCCAGCATTTT.

The chain combines TRBV27 with TRBJ2-7; 9 nucleotides align to TRBD1. The germline V gene has CDR1 MNHEY and CDR2 SMNVEV (reference sequence). The length of the CDR3 is 17 residues. J was trimmed by 5 bases and V by 6 bases; bases with no gene match: 17. The CDR3 sequence: CASRRGIPGQGRDEQYF. The CDR3 DNA reads as TGTGCCAGCAGACGAGGTATTCCGGGACAGGGAAGGGACGAGCAGTACTTC.

This chain links TRBV28 with TRBJ2-2; 12 nucleotides line up with TRBD2. This CDR3 has 16 amino acids. V trimming: 4 bases; J trimming: 5 bases; junction bases outside the gene matches: 5. CDR1 is MDHEN, CDR2 SYDVKM, per germline. For the CDR3, the DNA is TGTGCCAGCAGTTCCCTCGGACTAGCGGGGACCGGGGAGCTGTTTTTT. Its protein is CASSSLGLAGTGELFF.

The V call is TRBV21-1, the J call TRBJ1-5; the table's TRBD1 call for D was not verified on the DNA. TRBV21-1 is a documented pseudogene. CDR3 size: 14 residues. CDR3 nucleotide sequence: TGTGCCAGCAGCAAAGTGGGCTCAAATCAGCCCCAGCATTTT. It encodes CASSKVGSNQPQHF.

V is TRBV4-2 and J is TRBJ2-7; TRBD1 aligns across 11 bases. The CDR3 has 15 residues. V shed 1 base, J shed 2 bases, and the junction held 1 base outside the gene matches. Germline CDR1 LGHNA, CDR2 YNFKEQ. CDR3 protein: CASSQAGQGAYEQYF. In DNA, the CDR3 is TGTGCCAGCAGCCAAGCGGGACAGGGGGCCTACGAGCAGTACTTC.

The chain employs TRBV7-9 and TRBJ1-1; no clear D gene. V was cut by 1 base and J by 3 bases, with 18 bases left in between. Per the germline V gene, CDR1 is SEHNR and CDR2 is FQNEAQ (reference sequence). This CDR3 region has 17 residues. The CDR3 DNA is TGTGCCAGCAGCTTAGTCTTTGCGGGTCGTGCGGACACTGAAGCTTTCTTT. Its protein is CASSLVFAGRADTEAFF.

The V and J genes are TRBV28 and TRBJ1-2, with unresolved D. Germline CDR1 and CDR2: MDHEN and SYDVKM. V was trimmed by 3 bases and J by 5 bases, leaving 7 bases between them. This CDR3 spans 12 amino acids. The CDR3 region has the DNA TGTGCCAGCAGTTTCGGGGTTTATGGCTACACCTTC. It yields the protein CASSFGVYGYTF.

The gene calls are TRBV4-2 and TRBJ2-1, with 16 bases that match TRBD2. Per germline, CDR1 LGHNA and CDR2 YNFKEQ. The CDR3 spans 17 residues. After removal of 4 bases from V and 3 bases from J, the junction contained 3 bases not matched to a gene. The CDR3 loop is CASSPGLAGGNYNEQFF. The CDR3 region has the DNA TGTGCCAGCAGCCCGGGACTAGCGGGAGGGAACTACAATGAGCAGTTCTTC.

The rearrangement uses TRBV18 and TRBJ2-2; TRBD1 might be the D (5 bases). The CDR3 contains 16 residues. The germline V gene has CDR1 KGHSH and CDR2 LQKENI. V was clipped by 2 bases and J by 6 bases, with 16 bases between them. The CDR3 reads CASSPSFGADAGELFF. For the CDR3, the DNA is TGTGCCAGCTCACCATCGTTTGGGGCGGACGCCGGGGAGCTGTTTTTT.

The chain joins TRBV2 to TRBJ2-2, with 12 bases identical to TRBD1. V gave up 9 bases and J gave up 6 bases; unmatched junction bases: 8. The germline gives CDR1 SNHLY, CDR2 FYNNEI. The CDR3 is 15 residues long. CDR3 in amino acids: CASKGQGAFAGELFF. CDR3 sequence (DNA): TGTGCCAGTAAGGGACAGGGGGCTTTTGCCGGGGAGCTGTTTTTT. The whole variable domain, filled in from reference TRBV2 and TRBJ2-2, reads EPEVTQTPSHQVTQMGQEVILRCVPISNHLYFYWYRQILGQKVEFLVSFYNNEISEKSEIFDDQFSVERPDGSNFTLKIRSTKLEDSAMYFCASKGQGAFAGELFFGEGSRLTVL.

This clone was counted a single time. This chain uses TRBV5-1 with TRBJ2-7, with D tentatively TRBD2 (5 bases). Germline CDR1 SGHRS, CDR2 YFSETQ. Trimming took 1 base from V and 5 from J, leaving 13 bases between them. There are 14 residues in the CDR3. CDR3 sequence reads: CASSLRGSAHEQYF. The CDR3 DNA is TGCGCCAGCAGCTTGCGCGGGTCAGCCCACGAGCAGTACTTC.

The V gene is TRBV19, the J gene TRBJ2-1; D may be TRBD1 (6 bases). The ends were cut back, 5 bases at V and 2 bases at J, with 13 bases in the middle. The CDR3 is 15 residues long. CDR1 and CDR2 from the germline V gene are LNHDA and SQIVND (reference sequence). This CDR3 reads CASSLLDRTYNEQFF. CDR3 in DNA: TGTGCCAGTAGTCTCCTCGACAGGACCTACAATGAGCAGTTCTTC.

The chain has TRBV29-1 and TRBJ2-1; 9 bases are a match to TRBD2. The CDR3 length is 17 residues. Germline assignment: CDR1 SQVTM and CDR2 ANQGSEA. Trimming at V came to 6 bases and at J to 0 bases, leaving 12 bases not matched to a gene. CDR3 nucleotide sequence: TGCAGCGTAGGGGGGGTTAGCGGGAGCCGCTCCTACAATGAGCAGTTCTTC. This translates into CSVGGVSGSRSYNEQFF.

This clone appeared a few times. V usage is TRBV11-2 and J usage is TRBJ2-3; 8 nucleotides match TRBD1. Germline V CDR1 and CDR2: SGHAT, FQNNGV. This CDR3 has 15 amino acids. V was clipped by 3 bases and J by 3 bases; unmatched bases: 5. The CDR3 loop is CASSFGQGVTDTQYF. The CDR3 region has the DNA TGTGCCAGCAGCTTCGGACAGGGAGTTACAGATACGCAGTATTTT.

V is TRBV2 and J is TRBJ1-3, with D unclear. The CDR3 totals 16 residues. Looked up from germline, CDR1 is SNHLY and CDR2 is FYNNEI. Trimming took off 4 bases at V and 4 bases at J, with 17 bases between the two ends. The CDR3 region is CASSGSPGILGNTIYF. The CDR3 DNA sequence: TGTGCCAGCAGTGGTTCTCCGGGGATCCTGGGAAACACCATATATTTT.

The genes are TRBV30 and TRBJ1-3; 10 nucleotides line up with TRBD1. CDR1 and CDR2 (germline): GTSNPN, SVGIG (reference sequence). The CDR3 extends over 13 amino acids. Losses at the gene ends were 3 bases for V and 9 bases for J; bases not matched to a gene: 5. The CDR3 DNA reads as TGTGCCTGGAGCGGACAGGGGGAGATCACCATATATTTT. Protein: CAWSGQGEITIYF.

V gene TRBV15 combines with J gene TRBJ1-2, with D hard to call. The CDR3 loop spans 14 amino acids. The V end was cut by 3 bases, the J end by 7 bases, with 15 bases between. Germline V gene lookup returns CDR1 LNHNV and CDR2 YYDKDF (reference sequence). CDR3 nucleotides: TGTGCCACCAGCAGTCCTCCTTGGCTCTCTGGCTACACCTTC. The encoded protein is CATSSPPWLSGYTF.

The chain has TRBV27 and TRBJ2-7, with 10 bases that match TRBD1. The CDR3 runs 20 residues. The V segment lost 4 bases and the J segment 3 bases; nucleotides outside the gene matches: 21. Germline V CDR1 and CDR2: MNHEY, SMNVEV (reference sequence). The chain's CDR3 is CASSYYPGQGVLVGSYEQYF. CDR3 DNA sequence: TGTGCCAGCAGTTATTACCCCGGACAGGGGGTCCTTGTCGGGAGCTACGAGCAGTACTTC.

This clone was seen a few times. V is TRBV19 and J is TRBJ2-1, with D perhaps TRBD2 (5 bases). The CDR3 totals 15 residues. Trimming shortened V by 4 bases and J by 5 bases, and 15 bases separated the two germline ends. CDR1 and CDR2 (germline): LNHDA, SQIVND (reference sequence). CDR3 residues: CASSNPGLADNEQFF. For the CDR3, the DNA is TGTGCCAGTAGTAATCCTGGTCTAGCAGACAATGAGCAGTTCTTC.

This sequence joins TRBV6-5 and TRBJ2-5; 7 nucleotides match TRBD1. The germline V gene encodes CDR1 MNHEY and CDR2 SVGAGI. The CDR3 extends over 16 amino acids. V shed 0 bases and J 2 bases; nucleotides not matched to a gene: 6. This chain's CDR3 is CASSYSATTGQETQYF. In nucleotides, the CDR3 is TGTGCCAGCAGTTACTCAGCTACGACAGGGCAAGAGACCCAGTACTTC.

The chain joins TRBV6-1 to TRBJ2-2; 8 bases agree with TRBD1. In germline, CDR1 is MNHNS, CDR2 SASEGT. With V trimmed by 3 bases and J by 0 bases, 6 bases remained unmatched. CDR3 length: 17 residues. For the CDR3, the DNA is TGTGCCAGCAGTGACGAAGGGACAGGAGCGAACACCGGGGAGCTGTTTTTT. Encoded protein: CASSDEGTGANTGELFF.